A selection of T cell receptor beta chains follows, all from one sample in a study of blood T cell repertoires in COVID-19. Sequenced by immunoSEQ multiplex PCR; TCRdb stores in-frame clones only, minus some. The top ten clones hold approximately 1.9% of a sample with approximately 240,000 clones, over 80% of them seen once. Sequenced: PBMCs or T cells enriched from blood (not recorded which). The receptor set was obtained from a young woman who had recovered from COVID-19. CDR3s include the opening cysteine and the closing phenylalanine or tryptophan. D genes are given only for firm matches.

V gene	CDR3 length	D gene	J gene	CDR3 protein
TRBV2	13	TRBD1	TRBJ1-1	CASSEFKTGKAFF
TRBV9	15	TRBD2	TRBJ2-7	CASSLKTSGSSEQYF
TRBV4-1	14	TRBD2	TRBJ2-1	CASSREGRSNEQFF
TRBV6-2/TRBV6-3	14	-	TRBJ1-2	CASSYDGGQTGYTF
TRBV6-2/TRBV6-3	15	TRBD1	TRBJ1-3	CASSYRDSPGNTIYF
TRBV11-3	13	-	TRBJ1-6	CASSLADGQPLHF
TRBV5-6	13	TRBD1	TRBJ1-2	CASSLTGAGGYTF
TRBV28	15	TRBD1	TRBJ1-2	CASSYRDRGLYGYTF
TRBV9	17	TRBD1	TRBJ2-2	CASRANRGGSDTGELFF
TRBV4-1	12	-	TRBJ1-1	CASSQVNTEAFF
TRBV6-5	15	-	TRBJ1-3	CASSYRTGSGNTIYF
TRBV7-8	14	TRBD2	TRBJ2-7	CASSSKREAYEQYF
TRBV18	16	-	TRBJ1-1	CASSKFEASLNTEAFF
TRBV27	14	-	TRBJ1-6	CASSLRGYNSPLHF
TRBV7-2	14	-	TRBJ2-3	CASSLVWRDPTQYF
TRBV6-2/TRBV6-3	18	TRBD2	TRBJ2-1	CASSYPDSSRGGYNEQFF
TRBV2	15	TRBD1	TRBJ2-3	CASDRDIKVTDTQYF
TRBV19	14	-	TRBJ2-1	CASSPDRLDNEQFF
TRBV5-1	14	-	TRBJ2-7	CASTLESGSYEQYF
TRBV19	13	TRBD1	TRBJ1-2	CASSGQGGSGYTF
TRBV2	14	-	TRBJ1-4	CASRRGPTNEKLFF
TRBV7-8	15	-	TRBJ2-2	CASSATGFGAGELFF
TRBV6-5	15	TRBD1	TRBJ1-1	CASSYQQGGNTEAFF
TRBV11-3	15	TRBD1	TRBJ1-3	CASSWQGATGNTIYF
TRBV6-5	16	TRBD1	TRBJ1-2	CASSYLTGRLYYGYTF
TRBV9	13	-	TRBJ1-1	CASREYKNTEAFF
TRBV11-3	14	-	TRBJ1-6	CASSKGQLNSPLHF
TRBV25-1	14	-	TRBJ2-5	CASSRGEGGETQYF
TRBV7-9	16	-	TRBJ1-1	CASSPGTRRGNTEAFF
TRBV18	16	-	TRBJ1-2	CASSPMQGRANYGYTF
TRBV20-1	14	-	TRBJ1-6	CSASSQGVYSPLHF
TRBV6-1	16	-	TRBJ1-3	CASSEAAVFSGNTIYF
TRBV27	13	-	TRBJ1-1	CASSLSPHREAFF
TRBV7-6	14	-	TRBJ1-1	CASSSNPQGTEAFF
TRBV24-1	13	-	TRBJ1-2	CATSRTENYGYTF
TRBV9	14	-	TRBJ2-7	CASSKTHRTYEQYF
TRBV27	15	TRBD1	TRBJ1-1	CASSSPGTAKNEAFF
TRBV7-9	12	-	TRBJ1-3	CASSPAGNTIYF
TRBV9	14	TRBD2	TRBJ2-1	CASSPGTSGVEQFF
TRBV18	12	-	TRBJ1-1	CASFGTVPEAFF
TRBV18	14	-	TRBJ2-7	CASSLRQGGNEQYF